This T cell receptor (beta chain) appears in the sequencing data of a study of blood T cell repertoires in COVID-19. Study-level information: Samples representing acute and convalescent COVID-19 were sourced from the United States, Italy and Spain. Sources were T cells, B-cell-depleted T cells, or PBMCs; the material itself was cDNA or gDNA.

The V gene end was trimmed by 7 bases and the J gene end by 2 bases; junction bases not matched to a gene: 11. Germline CDR1 reads MNHNY; CDR2 reads SVGAGI (reference sequence). The CDR3 spans 16 residues. The data were produced by immunoSEQ multiplex PCR, yet TCRdb's version contains in-frame clones alone and is incomplete. The sample records some 250,000 clones, roughly 77% being singletons. This receptor was identified in a woman over 75 with acute or convalescent COVID-19. Source material: peripheral blood. This chain connects TRBV6-6 to TRBJ2-7; 10 bases match TRBD1. CDR3 nucleotide sequence: TGTGCCAGCACCAAATACGGGACAGGGGTAACCTACGAGCAGTACTTC. As protein: CASTKYGTGVTYEQYF.